This T cell receptor (beta chain) was recovered during a study of cytomegalovirus exposure and HLA in healthy donors. PCR used 60 Vbeta primers and 13 Jbeta primers. The data were produced by immunoSEQ multiplex PCR, yet TCRdb's version contains in-frame clones alone and is incomplete. The sample lists under 200,000 clones; 70% to 90% were seen once. Germline V gives CDR1 SGDLS, CDR2 YYNGEE. The CDR3 runs to 17 residues. V lost 2 bases and J 7 bases, leaving 22 bases between the germline ends. The specimen sequenced was PBMCs. This chain uses TRBV9 with TRBJ2-1, with D tentatively TRBD2 (7 bases). The clonotype originates from a man aged 18 to 35 in good health and CMV-seropositive. CDR3 nucleotides: TGTGCCAGCAGCGTCCCTTTGGGGGGGGGCCCGGGGAATGAGCAGTTCTTC. Translation: CASSVPLGGGPGNEQFF.